The source of this T cell receptor beta chain is a study of CXCR3-negative and CXCR3-positive naive CD8 T cells. CD45RO-CCR7+CD27+CD95- defined naive CD8+ T cells. The CDR3 covers 15 residues. Per the germline V gene, CDR1 is SGHRS and CDR2 is YFSETQ. Comment on this clonotype: The antigen remains undetermined.

Regarding the study as a whole: Partially decreased CXCR3 expression was recorded after cryopreservation, and fresh PBMCs were used in most assays. Unlike memory cells, which differed, naive CXCR3-negative and CXCR3-positive cells had similar TRBV-TRBJ usage. Naive CXCR3-positive cells had TRB CDR3s more hydrophobic than those of CXCR3-negative naive cells.

Through 5' RACE with UMI labels, the TRB cDNA libraries were prepared. TCRdb re-called the 5' RACE reads and gives one entry per CDR3 protein, without DNA. Recorded for this sample: nearly 110,000 distinct CDR3 sequences. Source material: naive CXCR3+ CD8+ T cells from blood. The subset denotes: CD45RO-CCR7+CD27+CD95- naive CD8+ T cells expressing CXCR3 (TNR3+). The TCR originated in a human donor in good health. Some clones in this sample may be carry-over from other donors' samples. V is TRBV5-1 and J is TRBJ2-7. Here the CDR3 reads CASSPIAEVPYEQYF.